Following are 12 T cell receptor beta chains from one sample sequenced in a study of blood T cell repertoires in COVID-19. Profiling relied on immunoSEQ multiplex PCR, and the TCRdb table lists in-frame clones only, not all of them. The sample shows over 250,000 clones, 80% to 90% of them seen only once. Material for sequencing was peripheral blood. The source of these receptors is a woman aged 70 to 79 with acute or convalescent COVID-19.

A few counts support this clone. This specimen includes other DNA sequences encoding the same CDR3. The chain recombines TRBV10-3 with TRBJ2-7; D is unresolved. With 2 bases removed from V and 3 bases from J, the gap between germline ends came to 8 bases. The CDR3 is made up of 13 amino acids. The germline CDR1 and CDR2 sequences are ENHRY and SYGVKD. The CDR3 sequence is CAISEGTSYEQYF. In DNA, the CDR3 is TGTGCCATCAGTGAGGGCACCAGCTACGAGCAGTACTTC.

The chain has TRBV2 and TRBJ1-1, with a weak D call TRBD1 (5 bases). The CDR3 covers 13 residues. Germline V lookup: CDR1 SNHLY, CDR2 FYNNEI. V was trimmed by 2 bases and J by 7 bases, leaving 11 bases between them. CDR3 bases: TGTGCCAGCAGTGAATTTAGGGGAAATGAAGCTTTCTTT. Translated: CASSEFRGNEAFF.

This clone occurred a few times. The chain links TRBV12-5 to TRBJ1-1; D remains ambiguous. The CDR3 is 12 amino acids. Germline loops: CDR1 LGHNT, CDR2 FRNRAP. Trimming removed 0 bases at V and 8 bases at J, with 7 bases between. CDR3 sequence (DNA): TGTGCTAGTGGTTTGGTACAAACAGAAGCTTTCTTT. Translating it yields CASGLVQTEAFF.

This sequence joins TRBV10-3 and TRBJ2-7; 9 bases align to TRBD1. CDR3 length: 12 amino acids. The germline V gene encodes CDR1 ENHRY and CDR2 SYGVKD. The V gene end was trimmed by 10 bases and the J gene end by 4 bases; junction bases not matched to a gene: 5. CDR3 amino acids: CATRQGEYEQYF. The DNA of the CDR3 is TGTGCCACCCGACAGGGGGAATACGAGCAGTACTTC.

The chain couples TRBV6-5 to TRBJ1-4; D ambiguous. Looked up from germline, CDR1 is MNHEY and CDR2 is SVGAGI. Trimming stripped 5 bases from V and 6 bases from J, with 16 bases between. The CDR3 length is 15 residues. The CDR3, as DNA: TGTGCCAGCAGTCCGTCCACGGGGAACTATGAAAAACTGTTTTTT. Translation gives CASSPSTGNYEKLFF.

In DNA form, the CDR3 reads TGCGCCAGCAGCCAGACTAGCGGGGGGGCGAATACGCAGTATTTT. Its protein product is CASSQTSGGANTQYF. The chain carries TRBV5-1 and TRBJ2-3; 14 bases are a match to TRBD2. The CDR3 runs to 15 residues. Germline lookup yields CDR1 SGHRS and CDR2 YFSETQ. V dropped 4 bases and J dropped 7; count of bases not matched to a gene: 5.

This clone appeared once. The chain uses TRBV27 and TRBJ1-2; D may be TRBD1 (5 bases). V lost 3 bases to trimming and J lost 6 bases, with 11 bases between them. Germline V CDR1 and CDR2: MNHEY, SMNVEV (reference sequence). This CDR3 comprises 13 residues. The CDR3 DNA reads TGTGCCAGCAGTTTCGCGGGGACTGATGGCTACACCTTC. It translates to CASSFAGTDGYTF.

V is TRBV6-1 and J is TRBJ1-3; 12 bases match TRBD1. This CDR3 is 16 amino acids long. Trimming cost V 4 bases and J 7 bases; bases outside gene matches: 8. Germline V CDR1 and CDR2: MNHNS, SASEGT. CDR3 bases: TGTGCCAGCAGTGTCAATCCGGGACAGGGGGCGAACACCATATATTTT. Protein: CASSVNPGQGANTIYF.

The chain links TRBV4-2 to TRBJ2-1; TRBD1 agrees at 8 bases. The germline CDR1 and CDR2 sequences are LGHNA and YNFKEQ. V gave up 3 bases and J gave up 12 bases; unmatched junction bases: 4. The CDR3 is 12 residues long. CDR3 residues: CASSHPTGGQFF. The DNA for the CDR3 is TGTGCCAGCAGCCATCCTACAGGGGGGCAGTTCTTC.

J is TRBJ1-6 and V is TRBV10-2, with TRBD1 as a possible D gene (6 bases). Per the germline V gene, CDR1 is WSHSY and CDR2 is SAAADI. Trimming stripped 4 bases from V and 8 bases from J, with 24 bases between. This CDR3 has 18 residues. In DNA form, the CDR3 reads TGCGCCAGCAGTGGAGGGACACTTAGCGGGATTATAGATTCACCCCTCCACTTT. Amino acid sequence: CASSGGTLSGIIDSPLHF.

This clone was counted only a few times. In nucleotides, the CDR3 is TGCGCCAGCAGCTTGAGAGGGAGCTATGGCTACACCTTC. It yields the protein CASSLRGSYGYTF. The chain is built from TRBV5-1 and TRBJ1-2; D gene unclear. Looked up from germline, CDR1 is SGHRS and CDR2 is YFSETQ. The CDR3 totals 13 residues. V lost 1 base and J 4 bases, leaving 8 bases between the germline ends.

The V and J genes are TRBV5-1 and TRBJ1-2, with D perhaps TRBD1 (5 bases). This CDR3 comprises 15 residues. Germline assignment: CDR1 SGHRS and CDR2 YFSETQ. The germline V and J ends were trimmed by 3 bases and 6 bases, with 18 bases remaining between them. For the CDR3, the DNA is TGCGCCAGCAGCTCGTATACAGGAACCCGGCATGGCTACACCTTC. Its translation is CASSSYTGTRHGYTF.